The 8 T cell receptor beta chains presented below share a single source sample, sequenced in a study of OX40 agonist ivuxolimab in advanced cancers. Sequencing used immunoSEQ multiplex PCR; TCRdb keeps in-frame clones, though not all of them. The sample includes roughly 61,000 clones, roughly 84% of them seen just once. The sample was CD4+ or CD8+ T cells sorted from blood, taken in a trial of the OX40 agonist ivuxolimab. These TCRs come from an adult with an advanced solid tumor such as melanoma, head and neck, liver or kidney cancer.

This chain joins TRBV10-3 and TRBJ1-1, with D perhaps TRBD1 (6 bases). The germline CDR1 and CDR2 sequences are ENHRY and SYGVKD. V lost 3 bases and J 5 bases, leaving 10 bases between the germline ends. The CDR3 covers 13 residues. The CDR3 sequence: CAISEGRGTEAFF. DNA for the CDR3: TGTGCCATCAGTGAAGGGAGGGGGACTGAAGCTTTCTTT.

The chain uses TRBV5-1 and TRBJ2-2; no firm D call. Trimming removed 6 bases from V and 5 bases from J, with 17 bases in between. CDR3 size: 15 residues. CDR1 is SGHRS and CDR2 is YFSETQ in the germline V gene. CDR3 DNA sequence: TGCGCCAGCAAACTATTGGGGTACACGACCGGGGAGCTGTTTTTT. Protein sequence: CASKLLGYTTGELFF.

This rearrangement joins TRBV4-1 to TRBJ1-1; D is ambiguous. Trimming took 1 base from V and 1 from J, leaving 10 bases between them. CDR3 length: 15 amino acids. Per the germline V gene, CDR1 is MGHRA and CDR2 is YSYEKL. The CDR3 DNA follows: TGCGCCAGCAGCCAAGGAGAAGAGAAGAACACTGAAGCTTTCTTT. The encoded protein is CASSQGEEKNTEAFF.

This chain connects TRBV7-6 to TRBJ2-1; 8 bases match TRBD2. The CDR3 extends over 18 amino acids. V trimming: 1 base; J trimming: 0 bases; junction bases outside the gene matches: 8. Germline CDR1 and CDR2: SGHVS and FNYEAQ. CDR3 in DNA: TGTGCCAGCAGCTTAGAATTGACTAGCGCGAGCTCCTACAATGAGCAGTTCTTC. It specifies CASSLELTSASSYNEQFF.

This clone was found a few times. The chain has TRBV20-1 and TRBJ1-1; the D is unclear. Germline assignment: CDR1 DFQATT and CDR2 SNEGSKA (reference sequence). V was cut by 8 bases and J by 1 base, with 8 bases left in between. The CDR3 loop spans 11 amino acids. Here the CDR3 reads CSRYRNTEAFF. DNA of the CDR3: TGCAGTCGATACAGGAACACTGAAGCTTTCTTT.

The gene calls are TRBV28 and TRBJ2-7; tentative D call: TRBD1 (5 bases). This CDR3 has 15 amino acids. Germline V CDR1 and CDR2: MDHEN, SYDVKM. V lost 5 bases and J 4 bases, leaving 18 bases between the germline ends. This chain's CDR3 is CASSPLLGREYEQYF. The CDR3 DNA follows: TGTGCCAGCAGTCCGCTCCTGGGGCGCGAATACGAGCAGTACTTC.

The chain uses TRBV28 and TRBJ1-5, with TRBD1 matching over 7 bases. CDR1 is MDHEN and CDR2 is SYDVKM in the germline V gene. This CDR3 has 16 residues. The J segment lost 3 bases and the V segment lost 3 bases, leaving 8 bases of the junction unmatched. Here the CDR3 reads CASSFIGQAINQPQHF. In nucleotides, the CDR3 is TGTGCCAGCAGTTTTATTGGACAGGCGATCAATCAGCCCCAGCATTTT.

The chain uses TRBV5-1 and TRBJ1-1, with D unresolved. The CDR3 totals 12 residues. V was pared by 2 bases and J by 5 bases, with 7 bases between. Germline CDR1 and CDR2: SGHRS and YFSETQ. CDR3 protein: CASSLGQTEAFF. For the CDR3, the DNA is TGCGCCAGCAGCTTAGGGCAGACTGAAGCTTTCTTT.